These 23 T cell receptor beta chains came from one sample sequenced in a study of post-analysis software for immune sequencing data. General observations from the study: Patients showed TRBV5-6, TRBV5-1 and TRBV20-1 among a handful of TRBV segments more frequent than in controls.

Researchers reported that TCR beta cDNA libraries carried unique molecular identifiers. TCRdb fed the PCR reads into MiXCR, producing one record per CDR3 protein. The sample gives about 200,000 distinct CDR3 sequences, roughly 28% of which show up once; roughly 3.4% is in the top ten. Their antigens remain unidentified. The specimen sequenced was blood. These receptors all stem from a girl under 18 with multiple sclerosis.

This clonotype was observed a handful of times. This sequence joins TRBV29-1 and TRBJ2-5, with 9 bases that match TRBD2. V lost 7 bases and J lost 3; bases outside the gene matches: 12. The CDR3 totals 15 residues. The V gene's germline CDR1 is SQVTM and CDR2 ANQGSEA. The CDR3 DNA reads TGCAGCGCCCTATTAGCGGGAGCACCAAAAGAGACCCAGTACTTC. Encoded protein: CSALLAGAPKETQYF. Full variable domain (remainder filled in from reference TRBV29-1 and TRBJ2-5): SAVISQKPSRDICQRGTSLTIQCQVDSQVTMMFWYRQQPGQSLTLIATANQGSEATYESGFVIDKFPISRPNLTFSTLTVSNMSPEDSSIYLCSALLAGAPKETQYFGPGTRLLVL.

This clonotype occurred many times. The V gene is TRBV5-1, the J gene TRBJ2-5; the match to TRBD2 covers 8 bases. Germline V lookup: CDR1 SGHRS, CDR2 YFSETQ. Trimming at V came to 1 base and at J to 5 bases, leaving 7 bases not matched to a gene. The CDR3 sequence is 15 residues long. The CDR3 DNA reads TGCGCCAGCAGCTTGACGGCGGGGGGTGTGGAGACCCAGTACTTC. Encoded protein: CASSLTAGGVETQYF.

V gene TRBV15 combines with J gene TRBJ1-4; 8 nucleotides line up with TRBD1. CDR3 length equals 13 residues. The germline CDR1 and CDR2 sequences are LNHNV and YYDKDF (reference sequence). The trim removed 3 bases at V and 8 bases at J, leaving 2 bases unmatched. The CDR3 sequence: CATSRDREEKLFF. CDR3 DNA sequence: TGTGCCACCAGCAGGGACAGGGAGGAAAAACTGTTTTTT.

The V gene is TRBV20-1, the J gene TRBJ1-1; D call uncertain. The CDR3 length is 12 residues. Germline loops: CDR1 DFQATT, CDR2 SNEGSKA (reference sequence). V lost 7 bases and J lost 0, with 9 bases in between. CDR3 in amino acids: CSVTPMNTEAFF. CDR3 nucleotides: TGCAGTGTAACGCCTATGAACACTGAAGCTTTCTTT.

The rearrangement links TRBV9 to TRBJ2-3; 9 bases fit TRBD2. The CDR3 totals 14 residues. The germline V gene has CDR1 SGDLS and CDR2 YYNGEE. V trimming: 2 bases; J trimming: 4 bases; junction bases outside the gene matches: 2. In DNA form, the CDR3 reads TGTGCCAGCAGCGTTAGCGGGGGCGCAGATACGCAGTATTTT. Its translation is CASSVSGGADTQYF.

The rearrangement links TRBV11-2 to TRBJ1-6; 9 bases are a match to TRBD1. Germline assignment: CDR1 SGHAT and CDR2 FQNNGV. With 1 base clipped from V and 10 bases from J, the junction kept 5 bases outside the gene matches. The CDR3 extends over 15 amino acids. CDR3 in amino acids: CASSLAPGQGSPLHF. The CDR3 coding sequence is TGTGCCAGCAGCTTAGCCCCGGGACAGGGATCACCCCTCCACTTT.

V usage is TRBV3-1 and J usage is TRBJ2-1, with 8 bases matching TRBD2. Germline-derived CDR1 and CDR2 are LGHDT and YNNKEL (reference sequence). V shed 4 bases and J 4 bases; nucleotides not matched to a gene: 3. The CDR3 is 14 amino acids. CDR3 region: CASSPPSGYNEQFF. The CDR3 DNA is TGTGCCAGCAGCCCACCTAGCGGGTACAATGAGCAGTTCTTC.

CDR3 coding DNA: TGCGCCAGCAGCTTGGGAGCGGGGTGGACAGATACGCAGTATTTT. Its protein product is CASSLGAGWTDTQYF. The chain uses TRBV5-1 and TRBJ2-3, with 7 bases aligning to TRBD2. The junction had 4 bases not matched to a gene; V was cut back by 0 bases and J by 3 bases. The V gene's germline CDR1 is SGHRS and CDR2 YFSETQ. CDR3 length equals 15 residues.

The V gene is TRBV27, the J gene TRBJ2-1; 7 positions match TRBD1. The germline V gene has CDR1 MNHEY and CDR2 SMNVEV (reference sequence). V was clipped by 3 bases and J by 8 bases; unmatched bases: 7. CDR3 length: 14 amino acids. Here the CDR3 DNA reads TGTGCCAGCAGTTTGTATGAGGGGGCGCATGAGCAGTTCTTC. Translating gives CASSLYEGAHEQFF.

Notes on this clonotype: This may be a read error, as it is one base from a much larger clone. The V call is TRBV12-3 or TRBV12-4, the J call TRBJ1-2; tentatively, D is TRBD1 (6 bases). This CDR3 is 13 amino acids long. V was trimmed by 6 bases and J by 8 bases, leaving 16 bases between them. The CDR3 DNA is TGTGCCAGCAGGCCGGCAGGGGCTCGGGGCTACACCTTC. Its translation is CASRPAGARGYTF.

This clonotype was observed many times. V and J are TRBV6-2 or TRBV6-3 and TRBJ2-1; unclear D gene. The germline V gene has CDR1 MNHEY and CDR2 SVGEGT. Deletions cut 7 bases from V and 0 bases from J, with 10 bases between. The CDR3 sequence is 14 residues long. The CDR3 DNA follows: TGTGCCAGCACCCGGGTGAGCTCCTACAATGAGCAGTTCTTC. Its translation: CASTRVSSYNEQFF.

The rearrangement joins TRBV5-1 to TRBJ2-1, with TRBD2 identical over 12 bases. Per germline, CDR1 SGHRS and CDR2 YFSETQ. The V and J ends lost 2 bases and 5 bases, in that order; junction bases with no gene match: 5. The CDR3 is made up of 16 amino acids. The CDR3 nucleotides are TGCGCCAGCAGCTTACCGACTAGCGGGGGTCACAATGAGCAGTTCTTC. Encoded protein: CASSLPTSGGHNEQFF. Full variable domain (remainder filled in from reference TRBV5-1 and TRBJ2-1): KAGVTQTPRYLIKTRGQQVTLSCSPISGHRSVSWYQQTPGQGLQFLFEYFSETQRNKGNFPGRFSGRQFSNSRSEMNVSTLELGDSALYLCASSLPTSGGHNEQFFGPGTRLTVL.

Note on this clonotype: One end of the junction fails to match germline, which may point to a read error. The chain employs TRBV5-1 and TRBJ2-1; 7 bases align to TRBD2. Germline CDR1 SGHRS, CDR2 YFSETQ. The CDR3 contains 16 residues. The CDR3 sequence: CTSSPGLVPSYNEQFF. CDR3 coding DNA: TGCACCAGCAGCCCCGGACTAGTTCCAAGCTACAATGAGCAGTTCTTC.

This clonotype was recorded at least ten times. V is TRBV28 and J is TRBJ2-7; 10 bases align to TRBD2. Germline assignment: CDR1 MDHEN and CDR2 SYDVKM. V was pared by 5 bases and J by 2 bases, with 12 bases of the junction left unmatched. The CDR3 has 17 amino acids. CDR3 residues: CASSPRAVLAGAYEQYF. The CDR3 nucleotides are TGTGCCAGCAGTCCAAGGGCCGTCCTAGCGGGAGCCTACGAGCAGTACTTC.

The gene calls are TRBV20-1 and TRBJ2-3; 8 nucleotides line up with TRBD2. The germline gives CDR1 DFQATT, CDR2 SNEGSKA (reference sequence). Trimming removed 6 bases from V and 4 bases from J; junction bases left unmatched: 9. The CDR3 loop spans 14 amino acids. In DNA form, the CDR3 reads TGCAGTGCAATACGGGGGGGCCCGGCAGATACGCAGTATTTT. Translation: CSAIRGGPADTQYF.

Remarks on this clonotype: Given a much more abundant clone one base away, this may be a read error. The gene calls are TRBV28 and TRBJ2-1; possible D gene TRBD2, 6 bases. V was shortened by 8 bases and J by 8 bases, with 13 bases between the two germline ends. Germline CDR1 is MDHEN and CDR2 is SYDVKM. The CDR3 sequence is 12 residues long. The CDR3 region has the DNA TGTGCCAGCGGTTCGGGGGTTTATGAGCAGTTCTTC. Translated: CASGSGVYEQFF.

The chain joins TRBV6-2 or TRBV6-3 to TRBJ1-2, with D perhaps TRBD1 (6 bases). There are 13 residues in the CDR3. V lost 5 bases to trimming and J lost 6 bases, with 13 bases between them. CDR1 is MNHEY and CDR2 is SVGEGT in the germline V gene. CDR3 sequence (DNA): TGTGCCAGCAGTGGCAGGGGCTGGGATGGCTACACCTTC. As protein: CASSGRGWDGYTF.

The chain combines TRBV25-1 with TRBJ1-6, with D possibly matching TRBD1 (6 bases). The CDR3 spans 13 residues. CDR1 is MGHDK and CDR2 is SYGVNS in the germline V gene. V lost 8 bases and J 11 bases, leaving 16 bases between the germline ends. The chain's CDR3 is CASRPDGGAPLHF. DNA for the CDR3: TGTGCCAGCCGTCCCGACGGGGGCGCACCCCTCCACTTT.

Ten or more counts support this clonotype. The V call is TRBV27, the J call TRBJ1-5; D gene ambiguous. V was cut by 3 bases and J by 6 bases, with 9 bases left in between. CDR3 size: 13 residues. Germline CDR1 reads MNHEY; CDR2 reads SMNVEV (reference sequence). This CDR3 is CASSFKGSQPQHF. CDR3 in DNA: TGTGCCAGCAGTTTCAAGGGAAGTCAGCCCCAGCATTTT.

Points on this clonotype: A read error is possible here, since a much larger clone lies one base away. The rearrangement uses TRBV12-5 and TRBJ2-5; D tentatively reads TRBD1 or TRBD2 (6 bases each). Germline values: CDR1 LGHNT, CDR2 FRNRAP. This CDR3 is built from 14 residues. The CDR3 loop reads CASAPGGGGEAQYF. The CDR3 DNA sequence: TGTGCTAGTGCCCCTGGAGGGGGTGGAGAGGCCCAGTACTTC.

Comment on this clonotype: Being one base from a much bigger clone, this may be a read error. V gene TRBV13 combines with J gene TRBJ2-5; D is unclear. V lost 5 bases and J 11 bases, leaving 24 bases between the germline ends. CDR3 length equals 15 residues. CDR1 and CDR2 from the germline V gene are PRHDT and FYEKMQ (reference sequence). The CDR3 protein is CASSPPSPSYNEQYF. The CDR3 DNA reads TGTGCCAGCAGCCCCCCGAGTCCGTCGTACAATGAGCAGTACTTC.

This clonotype was picked up a small number of times. The chain combines TRBV18 with TRBJ2-7; 9 bases align to TRBD2. Germline values: CDR1 KGHSH, CDR2 LQKENI. With V trimmed by 3 bases and J by 4 bases, 7 bases remained unmatched. The CDR3 sequence is 15 residues long. As DNA, the CDR3 is TGTGCCAGCTCACCGAGAGCGGGAGGCGTTTACGAGCAGTACTTC. Its translation is CASSPRAGGVYEQYF.

The chain employs TRBV7-9 and TRBJ1-5; D is perhaps TRBD1 (6 bases). The ends were cut back, 8 bases at V and 5 bases at J, with 10 bases in the middle. In germline, CDR1 is SEHNR, CDR2 FQNEAQ (reference sequence). This CDR3 region has 12 residues. The DNA of the CDR3 is TGTGCCAGCGAGGGGGTCGATCAGCCCCAGCATTTT. It yields the protein CASEGVDQPQHF.